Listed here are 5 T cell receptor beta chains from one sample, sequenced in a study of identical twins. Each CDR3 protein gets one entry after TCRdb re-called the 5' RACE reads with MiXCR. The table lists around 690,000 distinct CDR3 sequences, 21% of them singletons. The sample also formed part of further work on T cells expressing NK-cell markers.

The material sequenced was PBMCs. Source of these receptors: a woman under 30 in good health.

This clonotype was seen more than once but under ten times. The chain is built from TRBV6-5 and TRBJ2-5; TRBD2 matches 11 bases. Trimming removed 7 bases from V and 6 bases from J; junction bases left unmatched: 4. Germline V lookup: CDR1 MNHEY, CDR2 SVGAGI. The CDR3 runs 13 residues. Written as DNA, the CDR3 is TGTGCCAGCACTTCTAGCGGGAGGAAGACCCAGTACTTC. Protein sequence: CASTSSGRKTQYF.

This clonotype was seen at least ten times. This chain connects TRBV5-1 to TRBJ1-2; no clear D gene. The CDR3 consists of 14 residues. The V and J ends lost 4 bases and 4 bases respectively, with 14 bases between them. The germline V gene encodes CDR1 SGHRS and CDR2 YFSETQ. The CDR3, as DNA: TGCGCCAGCAGCGAAACAGACGCTGGCTATGGCTACACCTTC. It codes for CASSETDAGYGYTF.

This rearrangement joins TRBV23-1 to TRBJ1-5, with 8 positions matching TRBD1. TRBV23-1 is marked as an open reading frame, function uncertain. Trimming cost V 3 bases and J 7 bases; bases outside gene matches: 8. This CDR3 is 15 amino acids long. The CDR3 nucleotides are TGCGCCAGCAGTCATCAGAATAGACAGGGGCAGCCCCAGCATTTT. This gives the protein CASSHQNRQGQPQHF.

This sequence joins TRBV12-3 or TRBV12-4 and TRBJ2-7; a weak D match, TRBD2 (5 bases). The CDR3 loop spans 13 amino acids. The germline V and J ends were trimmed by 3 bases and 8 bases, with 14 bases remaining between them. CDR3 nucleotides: TGTGCCAGCAGTTTTGACGGCGGGTTGCAGCAGTACTTC. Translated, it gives CASSFDGGLQQYF.

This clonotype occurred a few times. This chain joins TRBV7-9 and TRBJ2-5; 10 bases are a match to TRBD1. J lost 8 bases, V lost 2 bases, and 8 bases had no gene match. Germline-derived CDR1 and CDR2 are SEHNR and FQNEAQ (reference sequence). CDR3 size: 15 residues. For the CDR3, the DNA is TGTGCCAGCAGCTTACGGGACAGGGGTCTGAATACCCAGTACTTC. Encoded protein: CASSLRDRGLNTQYF.